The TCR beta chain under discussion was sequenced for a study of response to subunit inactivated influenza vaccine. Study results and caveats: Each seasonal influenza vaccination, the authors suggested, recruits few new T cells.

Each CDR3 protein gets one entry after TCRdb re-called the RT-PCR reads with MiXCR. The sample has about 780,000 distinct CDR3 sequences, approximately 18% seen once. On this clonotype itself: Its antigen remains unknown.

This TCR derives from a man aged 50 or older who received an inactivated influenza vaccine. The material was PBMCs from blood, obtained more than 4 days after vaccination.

This CDR3 reads CSVLSGSSYEQYF. CDR3 coding DNA: TGCAGCGTTTTATCGGGAAGCTCCTACGAGCAGTACTTC. The gene calls are TRBV29-1 and TRBJ2-7, with TRBD2 as a possible D gene (5 bases). The germline V and J ends were trimmed by 5 bases and 0 bases, with 11 bases remaining between them. Per germline, CDR1 SQVTM and CDR2 ANQGSEA. This CDR3 comprises 13 residues.